A selection of T cell receptor beta chains follows, all from one sample in a study of lymphopenia after photon versus proton radiotherapy. Only in-frame clones appear in the TCRdb table, and some are missing; sequencing was by immunoSEQ multiplex PCR. Among 55,000 to 70,000 clones listed, approximately 87% were seen once. The sequences come from peripheral blood, collected from a patient treated with proton-based radiotherapy. Receptor source: a man at least 80 years old with esophageal cancer. Each CDR3 is given with its conserved first and last residue. Fields, in order: D gene, V gene, J gene, clone size, CDR3 DNA, CDR3 protein. D genes are given only for firm matches. The size entry is marked missing in some rows and otherwise reads once, few, many or a size class.

.	TRBV6-6	TRBJ2-5	.	TGTGCCAGCAGCCGAGGGGCCAACAGTATTCCAGAGACCCAGTACTTC	CASSRGANSIPETQYF
.	TRBV9	TRBJ2-3	.	TGTGCCAGCAGCGTAGGCCCAGGGTGGGGAGATACGCAGTATTTT	CASSVGPGWGDTQYF
.	TRBV5-4	TRBJ2-5	.	TGTGCCAGCAGCTTGGCTAGCAGTGTAGAGACCCAGTACTTC	CASSLASSVETQYF
.	TRBV5-4	TRBJ2-1	once	TGTGCCAGCAGCTTGAGTTGGGTGGCCTACAATGAGCAGTTCTTC	CASSLSWVAYNEQFF
.	TRBV2	TRBJ1-2	.	TGTGCCAGCAGAGAGCTGCTGAGCGACTATGGCTACACCTTC	CASRELLSDYGYTF
.	TRBV7-2	TRBJ2-1	.	TGTGCCAGCAGCTTATCCTCGGGTACGTACAATGAGCAGTTCTTC	CASSLSSGTYNEQFF
.	TRBV6-5	TRBJ1-6	.	TGTGCCAGCAGTTACGTCAGGGAACTAAATTCACCCCTCCACTTT	CASSYVRELNSPLHF
.	TRBV7-9	TRBJ2-3	.	TGTGCCAGCAGCCCCAAGACAGTACATACGCAGTATTTT	CASSPKTVHTQYF
.	TRBV5-1	TRBJ2-5	.	TGCGCCAGCAGCTTGGCCCAGGGGAGTGAAGAGACCCAGTACTTC	CASSLAQGSEETQYF
.	TRBV27	TRBJ2-7	.	TGTGCCAGCAGTTTTTCGCCTAGCGAGACCTACGAGCAGTACTTC	CASSFSPSETYEQYF
TRBD1	TRBV5-3	TRBJ2-5	.	TGTGCCAGAAGCGAGACCGGGACAGGTAAACAAGAGACCCAGTACTTC	CARSETGTGKQETQYF
.	TRBV10-2	TRBJ2-4	.	TGCGCCAGCAGTGAGTCGAGAGGGGAGGACATTCAGTACTTC	CASSESRGEDIQYF
.	TRBV18	TRBJ1-5	.	TGTGCCAGCTCACCATCAAGGGGCAATCAGCCCCAGCATTTT	CASSPSRGNQPQHF
TRBD1	TRBV5-5	TRBJ1-1	.	TGTGCCAGCAGATACGCCCGGACAGGCCTGAACACTGAAGCTTTCTTT	CASRYARTGLNTEAFF
.	TRBV6-5	TRBJ2-3	few	TGTGCCAGCAGTTACTCGGGCTGGGGAAACACAGATACGCAGTATTTT	CASSYSGWGNTDTQYF
TRBD1	TRBV18	TRBJ1-2	.	TGTGCCAGCTCACCACAAGGTCAGGGGGCGCGTGGCTACACCTTC	CASSPQGQGARGYTF
.	TRBV2	TRBJ2-2	.	TGTGCCAGCAGTGAACAGGGGACCGGGGAGCTGTTTTTT	CASSEQGTGELFF
.	TRBV7-9	TRBJ2-7	.	TGTGCCAGCAGCTTAGCTAGAGGTCTAGCGAGCTACGAGCAGTACTTC	CASSLARGLASYEQYF
.	TRBV5-1	TRBJ2-7	.	TGCGCCAGCAGCTTGGCCCGGGCAGGGATAACCTACGAGCAGTACTTC	CASSLARAGITYEQYF
TRBD1	TRBV19	TRBJ2-2	.	TGTGCCAGTAGTATAGATATCGGCCAGGGGGCGTACACCGGGGAGCTGTTTTTT	CASSIDIGQGAYTGELFF
.	TRBV29-1	TRBJ1-2	.	TGCAGCGTTGAAGTAGGAGGATTAAATGGCTACACCTTC	CSVEVGGLNGYTF
TRBD2	TRBV7-9	TRBJ2-4	.	TGTGCCAGCAGCCGCAGCGGGACTTCGGGAAACATTCAGTACTTC	CASSRSGTSGNIQYF
TRBD1	TRBV7-8	TRBJ1-1	.	TGTGCCAGCAGCTTAGAGGGACAGGGCATTTTAGCTTTCTTT	CASSLEGQGILAFF
.	TRBV7-2	TRBJ1-2	.	TGTGCCAGCAGCCCGGTATGGGGCGCCCATGGCTATGGCTACACCTTC	CASSPVWGAHGYGYTF
.	TRBV7-2	TRBJ1-5	.	TGTGCCAGCAGCTTATATGGCAGGGGAATTGAACAGCCCCAGCATTTT	CASSLYGRGIEQPQHF
.	TRBV7-9	TRBJ2-3	.	TGTGCCAGCAGCTTAGGGGCCGGCACAGATACGCAGTATTTT	CASSLGAGTDTQYF
TRBD1	TRBV2	TRBJ2-2	.	TGTGCCAGCAGGAATACAGGGGAAACCGGGGAGCTGTTTTTT	CASRNTGETGELFF
.	TRBV2	TRBJ1-2	.	TGTGCCAGCATTCAAAGCTTTACGACTGCTCGTTATGGCTACACCTTC	CASIQSFTTARYGYTF
TRBD1	TRBV18	TRBJ2-7	.	TGTGCCAGCTCACCACCACGGGACAGGGGGGCTAACGAGCAGTACTTC	CASSPPRDRGANEQYF
.	TRBV5-1	TRBJ2-7	.	TGCGCCAGCAGCTTGGGGGGGTTTACCTACGAGCAGTACTTC	CASSLGGFTYEQYF
.	TRBV7-9	TRBJ2-2	.	TGTGCCAGCAGCTTATTCGGGGCCACCGGGGAGCTGTTTTTT	CASSLFGATGELFF
.	TRBV5-6	TRBJ1-6	.	TGTGCCAGCAGCGATTCAATGGGCCCTCCAGGCAGCCATTCACCCCTCCACTTT	CASSDSMGPPGSHSPLHF
TRBD2	TRBV11-2	TRBJ2-5	.	TGTGCCAGCAGCTCCGGGACTATAGGGGTCGAGACCCAGTACTTC	CASSSGTIGVETQYF
.	TRBV9	TRBJ2-3	.	TGTGCCAGCAGCGTACCCGGGAGTGGAGATACGCAGTATTTT	CASSVPGSGDTQYF
TRBD1	TRBV28	TRBJ1-2	.	TGTGCCAGCAGTCGGACAGGGCCGAGGAGGACTGGGGGCTACACCTTC	CASSRTGPRRTGGYTF
TRBD1	TRBV27	TRBJ2-5	.	TGTGCCAGCAGTTTATGGGACAGACAAGAGACCCAGTACTTC	CASSLWDRQETQYF
TRBD1	TRBV5-4	TRBJ2-1	.	TGTGCCAGCAGCTTGGTATGGGACAGCGCCAACGAGCAGTTCTTC	CASSLVWDSANEQFF
.	TRBV7-2	TRBJ1-5	few	TGTGCCAGCAGCCGACTGGGGGTTCAGCCCCAGCATTTT	CASSRLGVQPQHF
TRBD1	TRBV5-6	TRBJ1-5	.	TGTGCCAGCAGCTTGAGGAGGGGGCGTATGAGCAATCAGCCCCAGCATTTT	CASSLRRGRMSNQPQHF
.	TRBV9	TRBJ2-5	.	TGTGCCAGCAGCGTAGGAGGACGGGGGCGGGAGACCCAGTACTTC	CASSVGGRGRETQYF
.	TRBV5-6	TRBJ1-5	.	TGTGCCAGCAGCTTGGGAAATAGCAATCAGCCCCAGCATTTT	CASSLGNSNQPQHF
.	TRBV6-5	TRBJ1-1	.	TGTGCCAGCAGCTTCGGGACGCCGAACACTGAAGCTTTCTTT	CASSFGTPNTEAFF
TRBD1	TRBV19	TRBJ2-7	.	TGTGCCAGTGGGACAGGGGGCGGCGAGCAGTACTTC	CASGTGGGEQYF
TRBD1	TRBV7-6	TRBJ1-5	.	TGTGCCAGCAGCCCGACAGGGGGACCCAATCAGCCCCAGCATTTT	CASSPTGGPNQPQHF
.	TRBV7-2	TRBJ1-5	.	TGTGCCAGCAGCTTCGGGGGCAATCAGCCCCAGCATTTT	CASSFGGNQPQHF
TRBD2	TRBV7-2	TRBJ2-7	few	TGTGCCAGCAGCTTTTCGCCGACTAGCGGGTACGAGCAGTACTTC	CASSFSPTSGYEQYF
.	TRBV5-1	TRBJ2-5	.	TGCGCCAGCAGCTTTAAGCAGGCCCAAGAGACCCAGTACTTC	CASSFKQAQETQYF
TRBD2	TRBV7-2	TRBJ2-7	.	TGTGCCAGCAGCTTAGGTGGCGGGGGGGGCTACGAGCAGTACTTC	CASSLGGGGGYEQYF
TRBD2	TRBV27	TRBJ2-6	.	TGTGCCAGCAGGGGACTAGCGGGAGACTCTGGGGCCAACGTCCTGACTTTC	CASRGLAGDSGANVLTF
.	TRBV7-8	TRBJ1-1	.	TGTGCCTTACTCAAGGGGCTTCGGGCTACTGAAGCTTTCTTT	CALLKGLRATEAFF
TRBD2	TRBV27	TRBJ2-7	.	TGTGCCAGCAGTCCCCAGCGGGGGGGAAGGTACGAGCAGTACTTC	CASSPQRGGRYEQYF
.	TRBV5-1	TRBJ2-2	.	TGCGCCAGCAGCTTTCGCCAGGGGGAGCTGTTTTTT	CASSFRQGELFF
.	TRBV9	TRBJ2-7	.	TGTGCCAGCAGCGTAGCTCCCGGCAGATACGAGCAGTACTTC	CASSVAPGRYEQYF